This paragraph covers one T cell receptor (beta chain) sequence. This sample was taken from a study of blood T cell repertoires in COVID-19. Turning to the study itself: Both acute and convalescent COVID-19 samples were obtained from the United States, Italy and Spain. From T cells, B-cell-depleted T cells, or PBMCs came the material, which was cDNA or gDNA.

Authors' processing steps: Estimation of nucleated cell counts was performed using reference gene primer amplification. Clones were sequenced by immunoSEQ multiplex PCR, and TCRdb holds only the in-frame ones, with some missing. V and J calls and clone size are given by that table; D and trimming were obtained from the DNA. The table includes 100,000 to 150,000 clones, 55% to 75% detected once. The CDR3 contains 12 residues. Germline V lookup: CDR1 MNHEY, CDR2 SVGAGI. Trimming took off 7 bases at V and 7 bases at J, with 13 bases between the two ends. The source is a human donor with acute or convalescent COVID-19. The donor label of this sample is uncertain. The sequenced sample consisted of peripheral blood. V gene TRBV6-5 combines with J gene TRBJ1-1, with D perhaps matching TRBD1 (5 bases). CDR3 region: CASTYGQGEAFF. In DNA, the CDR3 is TGTGCCAGCACCTACGGGCAGGGTGAAGCTTTCTTT.